The 18 T cell receptor beta chains given below trace back to one sample, sequenced in a study of T cell repertoires in cytomegalovirus infection. Their antigens are not known. TCRdb reanalysed the reads using MiXCR and keeps one entry per CDR3 protein. The sample yields around 800,000 distinct CDR3 sequences, 30% to 35% seen once. Here the sequenced sample was cultured CD8+ T cells from PBMCs, taken from culture after CMV antigen stimulation. The origin of the receptors is a human donor in good health (CMV status not recorded). Some clones in this sample may be carry-over from other donors' samples.

Remarks on this clonotype: Being one base from a much bigger clone, this may be a read error. This chain joins TRBV7-6 and TRBJ1-1, with 10 bases fitting TRBD1. CDR1 and CDR2 from the germline V gene are SGHVS and FNYEAQ. This CDR3 has 17 residues. The CDR3 sequence is CAGSLTAGQGLNTEAFF. For the CDR3, the DNA is TGTGCCGGCAGCTTAACAGCGGGACAGGGGTTGAACACTGAAGCTTTCTTT.

CDR3 in amino acids: CASSPQGAQEGRTEAFF. Written as DNA, the CDR3 is TGTGCCAGCAGCCCACAGGGGGCGCAGGAAGGGAGGACTGAAGCTTTCTTT. The V call is TRBV7-2, the J call TRBJ1-1; 9 positions agree with TRBD1. J lost 5 bases, V lost 5 bases, and 15 bases had no gene match. The CDR3 contains 17 residues. CDR1 is SGHTA and CDR2 is FQGNSA in the germline V gene.

This clonotype was recorded at least ten times. The chain employs TRBV7-2 and TRBJ2-3, with 10 bases aligning to TRBD1. V gave up 5 bases and J gave up 0 bases; unmatched junction bases: 5. Germline CDR1 reads SGHTA; CDR2 reads FQGNSA. The CDR3 consists of 16 residues. The CDR3 coding sequence is TGTGCCAGCAGCCGAAGGACAGGGGGAAGCACAGATACGCAGTATTTT. This sequence encodes CASSRRTGGSTDTQYF.

This clonotype was seen only a few times. This chain connects TRBV5-8 to TRBJ1-5; D is unclear. V lost 0 bases, J lost 2 bases, and 9 bases lay in between. Per the germline V gene, CDR1 is SGHTS and CDR2 is YDEGEE. The CDR3 consists of 15 residues. The CDR3 region has the DNA TGTGCCAGCAGCTTGGGTTTCTCGGGCAATCAGCCCCAGCATTTT. Translated: CASSLGFSGNQPQHF.

V usage is TRBV12-3 or TRBV12-4 and J usage is TRBJ1-2, with unresolved D. The CDR3 is 10 residues long. With 10 bases removed from V and 7 bases from J, the gap between germline ends came to 10 bases. The CDR3 spells CATFGVGYTF. The CDR3 nucleotides are TGTGCCACCTTCGGGGTTGGCTACACCTTC.

The sample holds a few counts of this clonotype. DNA for the CDR3: TGTGCCAGCAGCTTAGATCCGCTAGCGGGGAGGGCCCAGTACTTC. It encodes CASSLDPLAGRAQYF. This chain links TRBV7-9 with TRBJ2-5, with 9 bases identical to TRBD2. V was clipped by 1 base and J by 9 bases; unmatched bases: 9. This CDR3 has 15 amino acids. CDR1 is SEHNR and CDR2 is FQNEAQ in the germline V gene (reference sequence).

The chain joins TRBV27 to TRBJ2-5, with 7 nucleotides matching TRBD1. The CDR3 sequence is 14 residues long. V was pared by 5 bases and J by 5 bases, with 8 bases of the junction left unmatched. Germline assignment: CDR1 MNHEY and CDR2 SMNVEV (reference sequence). The CDR3 DNA sequence: TGTGCCAGCAGTCCCCCCGGACAGGAGGAGACCCAGTACTTC. Its protein product is CASSPPGQEETQYF.

V is TRBV6-5 and J is TRBJ1-1; 7 nucleotides agree with TRBD1. The CDR3 runs to 14 residues. CDR1 MNHEY and CDR2 SVGAGI come from the germline V gene. V was clipped by 5 bases and J by 4 bases; unmatched bases: 7. CDR3 in amino acids: CASSRRGLGTEAFF. The DNA for the CDR3 is TGTGCCAGCAGTCGAAGGGGGCTTGGCACTGAAGCTTTCTTT.

This clonotype was counted only a few times. The chain has TRBV7-6 and TRBJ1-1, with TRBD1 matching over 7 bases. V shed 4 bases and J 6 bases; nucleotides not matched to a gene: 11. CDR1 and CDR2 (germline): SGHVS, FNYEAQ. CDR3 length: 15 residues. The CDR3 region is CASSSRTGEVSEAFF. CDR3 in DNA: TGTGCCAGCAGCTCCCGAACAGGGGAAGTTTCTGAAGCTTTCTTT.

The CDR3 region is CASSFPRQGMVGELFF. CDR3 sequence (DNA): TGTGCCAGCAGCTTTCCGAGACAGGGGATGGTCGGGGAGCTGTTTTTT. The chain combines TRBV7-2 with TRBJ2-2; the match to TRBD1 covers 8 bases. Germline CDR1 reads SGHTA; CDR2 reads FQGNSA. This CDR3 is 16 amino acids long. V shed 3 bases, J shed 7 bases, and the junction held 10 bases outside the gene matches.

V and J are TRBV27 and TRBJ1-2, with 10 bases matching TRBD1. CDR1 and CDR2 from the germline V gene are MNHEY and SMNVEV (reference sequence). The V and J ends lost 4 bases and 6 bases, in that order; junction bases with no gene match: 11. The CDR3 runs to 16 residues. CDR3 region: CASSWNSGTGEDGYTF. CDR3 DNA sequence: TGTGCCAGCAGTTGGAATTCCGGGACAGGGGAAGATGGCTACACCTTC.

The rearrangement links TRBV7-6 to TRBJ1-5; D unresolved. Germline V gene sequence: CDR1 SGHVS, CDR2 FNYEAQ. V lost 5 bases and J 6 bases, leaving 17 bases between the germline ends. The CDR3 runs 15 residues. Here the CDR3 DNA reads TGTGCCAGCAGCCCCGACGGAGAACCTGGTCAGCCCCAGCATTTT. Protein: CASSPDGEPGQPQHF.

This chain uses TRBV10-3 with TRBJ1-2; TRBD1 might be the D (5 bases). The CDR3 is made up of 12 amino acids. Germline V gene lookup returns CDR1 ENHRY and CDR2 SYGVKD. Trimming left V 8 bases short and J 8 bases short, with 15 bases between. In DNA form, the CDR3 reads TGTGCCATCTTCACTCACGAGGGGGGCTACACCTTC. It specifies CAIFTHEGGYTF.

V and J are TRBV6-2 or TRBV6-3 and TRBJ1-2; tentatively, D is TRBD1 (6 bases). Germline V CDR1 and CDR2: MNHEY, SVGEGT. This CDR3 region has 15 residues. V was shortened by 3 bases and J by 6 bases, with 17 bases between the two germline ends. CDR3: CASSYSPGGADGYTF. In nucleotides, the CDR3 is TGTGCCAGCAGTTATAGTCCCGGGGGGGCCGATGGCTACACCTTC.

This clonotype was seen many times. This chain links TRBV6-1 with TRBJ1-2; D not resolved. Germline CDR1 is MNHNS and CDR2 is SASEGT. The V and J ends lost 6 bases and 1 base respectively, with 18 bases between them. The CDR3 runs to 16 residues. The CDR3 bases are TGTGCCAGCAGCCCACTTCACCGAAACCTTAACTATGGCTACACCTTC. Its translation is CASSPLHRNLNYGYTF.

This chain connects TRBV6-5 to TRBJ1-5; D remains ambiguous. This CDR3 contains 14 residues. Trimming stripped 4 bases from V and 6 bases from J, with 13 bases between. Germline V gene sequence: CDR1 MNHEY, CDR2 SVGAGI. CDR3 loop: CASSSIQGAQPQHF. For the CDR3, the DNA is TGTGCCAGCAGTTCCATTCAAGGAGCTCAGCCCCAGCATTTT.

This clonotype was picked up many times. The chain employs TRBV12-3 or TRBV12-4 and TRBJ2-7, with D perhaps TRBD1 (5 bases). Trimming pared 4 bases from V and 5 bases from J, leaving 9 bases between. CDR3 length: 12 residues. The CDR3 DNA follows: TGTGCCAGCAGTTGGGGCCGACACGAGCAGTACTTC. Its protein product is CASSWGRHEQYF.

The sample holds many counts of this clonotype. The V and J genes are TRBV12-3 or TRBV12-4 and TRBJ2-3, with TRBD1 identical over 10 bases. CDR3 length: 14 residues. The ends lost 6 bases at V and 6 bases at J; junction bases unmatched: 6. CDR3 DNA: TGTGCCAGCAGCCGACAGGGGGCGGGGGATACGCAGTATTTT. Translating gives CASSRQGAGDTQYF.